In its sample, the clone carrying this TCR beta chain was seen many times. This sample stems from a study of T cell responses to AZD1222 COVID-19 vaccine. CDR1 and CDR2 from the germline V gene are SGHNT and YYREEE (reference sequence). The CDR3 sequence is 13 residues long. The trim removed 2 bases at V and 7 bases at J, leaving 5 bases unmatched. The table came from immunoSEQ multiplex PCR; TCRdb's copy has only in-frame clones and leaves some out. The data hold around 140,000 clones, with around 89% observed a single time. The chain has TRBV5-4 and TRBJ1-1; TRBD1 agrees at 7 bases. The specimen comprised peripheral blood, sampled on day 0 of AZD1222 vaccination. The TCR was taken from an adult in good health. The CDR3 sequence is CASSLGGAFEAFF. DNA of the CDR3: TGTGCCAGCAGCTTAGGGGGCGCTTTTGAAGCTTTCTTT.